These 24 T cell receptor beta chains came from one sample sequenced in a study of blood T cell repertoires in COVID-19. The repertoire was sequenced with immunoSEQ multiplex PCR; TCRdb's copy has only in-frame clones and lacks some. The profile shows roughly 300,000 clones, under 95% of them singletons. Sequenced: PBMCs or T cells enriched from blood (not recorded which). Source of these receptors: a woman aged 40-49 years with acute COVID-19.

The rearrangement uses TRBV24-1 and TRBJ2-1, with 7 bases that match TRBD2. After removal of 12 bases from V and 10 bases from J, the junction contained 17 bases not matched to a gene. The CDR3 spans 14 residues. Germline lookup yields CDR1 KGHDR and CDR2 SFDVKD. CDR3: CAPASGGIRDEQFF. In nucleotides, the CDR3 is TGTGCCCCGGCTAGCGGAGGGATTCGGGACGAGCAGTTCTTC.

The rearrangement uses TRBV7-8 and TRBJ2-7, with D possibly being TRBD1 (8 bases). Germline V CDR1 and CDR2: SGHVS, FQNEAQ. The CDR3 consists of 15 residues. V lost 3 bases and J 2 bases, leaving 14 bases between the germline ends. The CDR3 reads CASSLSGTGTYEQYF. Here the CDR3 DNA reads TGTGCCAGCAGCTTGAGCGGGACAGGCACCTACGAGCAGTACTTC.

J is TRBJ1-2 and V is TRBV7-3; D is ambiguous. Trimming removed 5 bases from V and 3 bases from J, with 16 bases in between. The CDR3 totals 15 residues. Germline V gives CDR1 SGHTA, CDR2 FQGTGA. The CDR3 is CASSPPPDGDYGYTF. For the CDR3, the DNA is TGTGCCAGCAGCCCACCCCCTGACGGAGACTATGGCTACACCTTC. The complete variable domain, with remaining parts taken from reference TRBV7-3 and TRBJ1-2, reads GAGVSQTPSNKVTEKGKYVELRCDPISGHTALYWYRQSLGQGPEFLIYFQGTGAADDSGLPNDRFFAVRPEGSVSTLKIQRTERGDSAVYLCASSPPPDGDYGYTFGSGTRLTVV.

The V gene is TRBV12-3 or TRBV12-4, the J gene TRBJ2-1; D not resolved. Trimming took 1 base from V and 6 from J, leaving 7 bases between them. The CDR3 spans 13 residues. CDR3 DNA sequence: TGTGCCAGCAGTTTAGTGGGCCGCAATGAGCAGTTCTTC. Translation gives CASSLVGRNEQFF.

This chain links TRBV27 with TRBJ2-5; D may be TRBD2 (5 bases). The germline V gene encodes CDR1 MNHEY and CDR2 SMNVEV (reference sequence). Trimming removed 2 bases from V and 2 bases from J, with 12 bases in between. The CDR3 covers 15 residues. CDR3 amino acids: CASSLQVAPQETQYF. The CDR3 nucleotides are TGTGCCAGCAGTTTACAGGTAGCGCCACAAGAGACCCAGTACTTC.

This chain joins TRBV23-1 and TRBJ1-5; 7 nucleotides line up with TRBD1. TRBV23-1 is placed among ORFs of uncertain function. V lost 0 bases and J lost 0; bases outside the gene matches: 11. This CDR3 contains 19 residues. CDR3 sequence reads: CASSQSADRRIHSNQPQHF. The DNA for the CDR3 is TGCGCCAGCAGTCAATCGGCGGACAGGAGGATCCATAGCAATCAGCCCCAGCATTTT.

The chain recombines TRBV19 with TRBJ1-2; TRBD1 matches at 7 bases. This CDR3 contains 14 residues. V was clipped by 5 bases and J by 2 bases; unmatched bases: 5. Germline assignment: CDR1 LNHDA and CDR2 SQIVND (reference sequence). The DNA of the CDR3 is TGTGCCAGTAGTGTAACAGGGGTGAACTATGGCTACACCTTC. It codes for CASSVTGVNYGYTF.

The gene calls are TRBV4-1 and TRBJ1-4; D ambiguous. The CDR3 loop spans 15 amino acids. CDR1 and CDR2 from the germline V gene are MGHRA and YSYEKL. V lost 6 bases, J lost 2 bases, and 13 bases lay in between. In nucleotides, the CDR3 is TGCGCCAGCAGATCCCCTGGCATTACTAATGAAAAACTGTTTTTT. This gives the protein CASRSPGITNEKLFF.

The V and J genes are TRBV27 and TRBJ2-6, with 7 nucleotides matching TRBD1. CDR3 length equals 16 residues. In germline, CDR1 is MNHEY, CDR2 SMNVEV (reference sequence). V was clipped by 5 bases and J by 0 bases; unmatched bases: 4. CDR3 in DNA: TGTGCCAGCAGTACTCGACAGGGCTCTGGGGCCAACGTCCTGACTTTC. Protein product: CASSTRQGSGANVLTF.

The chain employs TRBV2 and TRBJ2-5, with 9 bases that match TRBD1. With V trimmed by 6 bases and J by 7 bases, 6 bases remained unmatched. CDR1 is SNHLY, CDR2 FYNNEI, per germline. CDR3 length: 13 amino acids. Written as DNA, the CDR3 is TGTGCCAGCAGGACAGGGGGAGCAGGGACCCAGTACTTC. It yields the protein CASRTGGAGTQYF.

The genes are TRBV6-5 and TRBJ2-7, with unresolved D. This CDR3 has 11 amino acids. The V gene's germline CDR1 is MNHEY and CDR2 SVGAGI. Trimming stripped 9 bases from V and 7 bases from J, with 13 bases between. The CDR3 bases are TGTGCCAGTGATAAATGGCAAGAGCAGTACTTC. Translating it yields CASDKWQEQYF.

This rearrangement joins TRBV2 to TRBJ1-4; 7 nucleotides line up with TRBD1. The germline V gene encodes CDR1 SNHLY and CDR2 FYNNEI. The CDR3 sequence is 17 residues long. V lost 6 bases and J lost 6; bases outside the gene matches: 16. CDR3 residues: CASSLTGRITGYEKLFF. The CDR3 region has the DNA TGTGCCAGCAGCTTGACAGGGCGCATTACCGGATATGAAAAACTGTTTTTT.

As concerns this clone: One end of the junction is discordant with germline, which a read error may explain. This chain joins TRBV19 and TRBJ1-2; 9 nucleotides agree with TRBD1. The CDR3 contains 12 residues. Per germline, CDR1 LNHDA and CDR2 SQIVND (reference sequence). CDR3 sequence (DNA): TGTGCCGGTAGGGACAGGGATTATGGCTACACCTTC. This sequence encodes CAGRDRDYGYTF.

This chain connects TRBV20-1 to TRBJ2-7, with D tentatively TRBD2 (5 bases). CDR1 DFQATT and CDR2 SNEGSKA come from the germline V gene (reference sequence). The length of the CDR3 is 11 residues. V lost 6 bases to trimming and J lost 7 bases, with 13 bases between them. The CDR3 DNA sequence: TGCAGTGCCGAGCCTAGCATTGAGCAGTACTTC. This encodes CSAEPSIEQYF.

The chain links TRBV2 to TRBJ1-2, with 11 bases aligning to TRBD1. This CDR3 comprises 15 residues. Germline V gene lookup returns CDR1 SNHLY and CDR2 FYNNEI. V gave up 7 bases and J gave up 2 bases; unmatched junction bases: 6. This CDR3 is CASTEWTGGNYGYTF. The CDR3 DNA is TGTGCCAGCACCGAGTGGACAGGGGGCAACTATGGCTACACCTTC.

This clone was seen only once. The chain couples TRBV20-1 to TRBJ1-1; 10 bases are shared with TRBD1. The germline V gene has CDR1 DFQATT and CDR2 SNEGSKA (reference sequence). The CDR3 has 18 amino acids. The J segment lost 6 bases and the V segment lost 3 bases, leaving 19 bases of the junction unmatched. The CDR3 loop is CSASYTGTGVLTRPEAFF. The CDR3 DNA reads TGCAGTGCTAGTTACACCGGGACAGGGGTTCTTACTCGCCCTGAAGCTTTCTTT.

The chain recombines TRBV19 with TRBJ1-2; D gene unclear. This CDR3 contains 14 residues. CDR1 and CDR2 (germline): LNHDA, SQIVND (reference sequence). V lost 6 bases and J lost 4, with 15 bases in between. The CDR3 is CASSPVRSPYGYTF. The CDR3 DNA follows: TGTGCCAGTAGCCCCGTGAGGTCCCCCTATGGCTACACCTTC.

This rearrangement joins TRBV5-4 to TRBJ2-6; unclear D gene. CDR3 size: 15 residues. CDR1 is SGHNT and CDR2 is YYREEE in the germline V gene (reference sequence). Trimming took off 0 bases at V and 0 bases at J, with 4 bases between the two ends. CDR3 nucleotide sequence: TGTGCCAGCAGCTTGGGGAGCTCTGGGGCCAACGTCCTGACTTTC. The encoded protein is CASSLGSSGANVLTF.

The chain recombines TRBV6-4 with TRBJ1-5; D might be TRBD1 (5 bases). V lost 4 bases and J lost 7, with 11 bases in between. There are 13 residues in the CDR3. Germline CDR1 reads MRHNA; CDR2 reads SNTAGT. DNA of the CDR3: TGTGCCAGCAGTGGCGCAGGGTTGCAGCCCCAGCATTTT. It translates to CASSGAGLQPQHF.

With respect to this clone: The same CDR3 can be traced to other DNA sequences in this sample. The rearrangement joins TRBV5-1 to TRBJ1-2; 7 positions match TRBD1. Germline CDR1 is SGHRS and CDR2 is YFSETQ. There are 13 residues in the CDR3. Trimming at V came to 0 bases and at J to 8 bases, leaving 4 bases not matched to a gene. The CDR3 DNA follows: TGCGCCAGCAGCTTGGGGACAGGAGTGGGCTACACCTTC. It specifies CASSLGTGVGYTF. The complete variable domain, with remaining parts taken from reference TRBV5-1 and TRBJ1-2, reads KAGVTQTPRYLIKTRGQQVTLSCSPISGHRSVSWYQQTPGQGLQFLFEYFSETQRNKGNFPGRFSGRQFSNSRSEMNVSTLELGDSALYLCASSLGTGVGYTFGSGTRLTVV.

This clone was seen only a few times. Other nucleotide sequences in the sample specify the same CDR3. This rearrangement joins TRBV7-2 to TRBJ1-5; no clear D gene. This CDR3 region has 13 residues. V lost 1 base and J lost 4, with 5 bases in between. CDR1 and CDR2 from the germline V gene are SGHTA and FQGNSA. CDR3 nucleotides: TGTGCCAGCAGCTTAGACAGAAATCAGCCCCAGCATTTT. Residues: CASSLDRNQPQHF.

The chain combines TRBV30 with TRBJ1-2; D is unresolved. Germline assignment: CDR1 GTSNPN and CDR2 SVGIG (reference sequence). CDR3 length: 13 residues. V lost 6 bases, J lost 4 bases, and 15 bases lay in between. Written as DNA, the CDR3 is TGTGCCTGCCCCCGGAGAGACCTCTATGGCTACACCTTC. Protein product: CACPRRDLYGYTF.

V and J are TRBV2 and TRBJ2-1, with 7 positions matching TRBD2. Germline lookup yields CDR1 SNHLY and CDR2 FYNNEI. The CDR3 sequence is 13 residues long. V shed 5 bases and J 12 bases; nucleotides not matched to a gene: 10. The chain's CDR3 is CASSPNWGGAQFF. Here the CDR3 DNA reads TGTGCCAGCAGTCCCAACTGGGGGGGTGCGCAGTTCTTC.

This sequence joins TRBV6-5 and TRBJ2-7; TRBD2 aligns across 11 bases. The trim removed 4 bases at V and 4 bases at J, leaving 6 bases unmatched. CDR1 is MNHEY and CDR2 is SVGAGI in the germline V gene. The CDR3 has 15 residues. For the CDR3, the DNA is TGTGCCAGCAGTTTAGCGGGGGGGCCAGGGTACGAGCAGTACTTC. Its translation: CASSLAGGPGYEQYF.